This T cell receptor beta chain was identified during a study of T cells in Graves' hyperthyroidism and ophthalmopathy. Study results and caveats: The model forecast ophthalmopathy, anticipating it by a median approximately 6.1 months before onset.

This clonotype was seen a handful of times. No antigen is known for it. With V trimmed by 2 bases and J by 7 bases, 2 bases remained unmatched. Germline-derived CDR1 and CDR2 are MNHEY and SVGAGI. CDR3 size: 16 residues. There were TCR beta CDR3 regions amplified from RNA transcripts. HTBI primers were employed in a first-round RT-PCR of the TCR CDR3. TCRdb reprocessed the multiplex PCR reads with MiXCR, giving one entry per CDR3 protein. The top ten hold roughly 29% of the sample, which has about 500,000 distinct CDR3 sequences, about 16% seen once. The rearrangement links TRBV6-5 to TRBJ2-1, with 16 bases fitting TRBD2. The sequencing sample was made of blood. The receptor was isolated from a woman in her 30s with Graves' ophthalmopathy. The CDR3 nucleotides read TGTGCCAGCAGTTACGGGACTAGCGGGAGGGTGAATGAGCAGTTCTTC. Its translation: CASSYGTSGRVNEQFF.